This T cell receptor (beta chain) was obtained from a study of T-cell memory formation after mild COVID-19. The germline V gene encodes CDR1 SGHVS and CDR2 FQNEAQ. The CDR3 totals 15 residues. V was cut by 5 bases and J by 4 bases, with 15 bases left in between. TCRdb processed the 5' RACE reads anew with MiXCR; each CDR3 protein has one entry. The data show tens of thousands of distinct CDR3 sequences, 13% seen once. The sample consisted of PBMCs or a T cell subset sorted from them (not recorded which). The clonotype originates from a man aged 18 to 35 who had mild COVID-19 (a few samples of this study predate the infection). Cell type and time point are not known. V and J are TRBV7-8 and TRBJ2-1; a possible D gene is TRBD1 (6 bases). In nucleotides, the CDR3 is TGTGCCAGCAGCCCAAGACAGGCTACTTACAATGAGCAGTTCTTC. This sequence encodes CASSPRQATYNEQFF.